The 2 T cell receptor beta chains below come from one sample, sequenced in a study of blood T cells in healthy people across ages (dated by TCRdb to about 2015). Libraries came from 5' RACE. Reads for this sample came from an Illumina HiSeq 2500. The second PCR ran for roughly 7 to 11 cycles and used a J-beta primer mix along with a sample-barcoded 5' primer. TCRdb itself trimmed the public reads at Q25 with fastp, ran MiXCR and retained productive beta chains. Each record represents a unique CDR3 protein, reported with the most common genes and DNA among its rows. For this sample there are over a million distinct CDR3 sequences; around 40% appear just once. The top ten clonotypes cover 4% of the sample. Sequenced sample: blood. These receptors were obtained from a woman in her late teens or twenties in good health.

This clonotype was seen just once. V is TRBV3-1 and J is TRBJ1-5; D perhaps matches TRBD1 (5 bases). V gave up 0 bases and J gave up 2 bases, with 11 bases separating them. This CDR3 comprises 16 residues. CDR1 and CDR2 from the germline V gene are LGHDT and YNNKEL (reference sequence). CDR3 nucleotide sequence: TGTGCCAGCAGCCAAGATGGGGGACTCGGCAATCAGCCCCAGCATTTT. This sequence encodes CASSQDGGLGNQPQHF.

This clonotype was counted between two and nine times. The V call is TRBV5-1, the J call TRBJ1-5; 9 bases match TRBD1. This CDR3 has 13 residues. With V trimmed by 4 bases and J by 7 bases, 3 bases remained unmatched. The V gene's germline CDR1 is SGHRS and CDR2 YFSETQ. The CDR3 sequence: CASSDTGGQPQHF. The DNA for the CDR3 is TGCGCCAGCAGCGATACAGGGGGCCAGCCCCAGCATTTT.